Listed below are T cell receptor beta chains from one sample, sequenced in a study of T-cell reconstitution after alpha-beta-depleted transplantation in children. TCRdb used MiXCR to reprocess the PCR reads, holding one entry per CDR3 protein. This repertoire shows hundreds of thousands of distinct CDR3 sequences, around 17% found once; its top ten account for roughly 5%. The sequenced sample was PBMCs, mostly from graft donor cells, obtained 360 days after TCRalphabeta/CD19-depleted stem cell transplant. The receptors derive from a male patient younger than 18 who had a stem cell transplant for acute lymphoblastic leukemia, so the T cells may come from the graft donor. The CDR3 runs from the conserved cysteine through the conserved F or W. D genes are given only for firm matches. A row's size may be missing; if present it is once, few, many or a size class.

j_call v_call d_call cdr3_length clone_size cdr3_aa cdr3_nt
TRBJ2-5 TRBV27 - 14 few CASSLYQGQETQYF TGTGCCAGCAGTTTATACCAGGGGCAAGAGACCCAGTACTTC
TRBJ2-7 TRBV5-6 - 15 few CASSFRRLASYEQYF TGTGCCAGCAGCTTTCGCAGGTTAGCGTCCTACGAGCAGTACTTC
TRBJ2-1 TRBV27 - 13 - CASSLSWDNEQFF TGTGCCAGCAGTTTATCCTGGGACAATGAGCAGTTCTTC
TRBJ2-7 TRBV25-1 - 15 once CASSECLGRCYEQYF TGTGCCAGCAGTGAATGTTTAGGACGGTGCTACGAGCAGTACTTC
TRBJ2-7 TRBV28 - 14 many CASSLPGVGNEQYF TGTGCCAGCAGTTTACCGGGAGTGGGGAACGAGCAGTACTTC
TRBJ1-2 TRBV20-1 - 19 - CSARDPSFSRGKVNYGYTF TGCAGTGCTAGAGATCCTTCATTTTCACGGGGGAAGGTTAACTATGGCTACACCTTC
TRBJ1-1 TRBV4-1 - 17 few CASSQGPQGSLNTEAFF TGCGCCAGCAGCCAAGGGCCACAGGGAAGCTTGAACACTGAAGCTTTCTTT
TRBJ1-4 TRBV4-1 - 15 - CASGQTPLGNEKLFF TGCGCCAGCGGTCAAACCCCGCTGGGTAATGAAAAACTGTTTTTT
TRBJ2-7 TRBV9 TRBD2 16 few CASSVEGLAGEDEQYF TGTGCCAGCAGCGTAGAAGGGCTAGCGGGAGAAGACGAGCAGTACTTC
TRBJ2-1 TRBV20-1 - 16 many CSARSLGRGTYNEQFF TGCAGTGCTAGATCCCTGGGGCGGGGCACCTACAATGAGCAGTTCTTC
TRBJ2-7 TRBV11-2 - 15 few CASSLGHSSSYEQYF TGTGCCAGCAGCTTAGGGCACAGTTCTAGCTACGAGCAGTACTTC
TRBJ1-4 TRBV6-1 - 16 few CASRDITGVVGEKLFF TGTGCCAGCAGAGATATCACAGGTGTGGTGGGTGAAAAACTGTTTTTT
TRBJ2-5 TRBV6-1 - 13 few CASSGTGWETQYF TGTGCCAGCAGTGGTACAGGGTGGGAGACCCAGTACTTC
TRBJ1-5 TRBV5-1 TRBD1 16 few CASSFGVGTVNQPQHF TGCGCCAGCAGCTTCGGCGTCGGGACAGTTAATCAGCCCCAGCATTTT
TRBJ2-5 TRBV18 - 14 - CASSPGTVLRTQYF TGTGCCAGCTCACCCGGGACGGTTCTTCGGACCCAGTACTTC
TRBJ2-7 TRBV12-3/TRBV12-4 - 15 - CASSFDPGSPYEQYF TGTGCCAGCAGTTTTGATCCGGGGTCTCCTTACGAGCAGTACTTC
TRBJ1-1 TRBV3-1 TRBD1 13 - CASSQGTGSEAFF TGTGCCAGCAGCCAAGGGACAGGGTCTGAAGCTTTCTTT
TRBJ2-7 TRBV29-1 - 15 - CSVDRGTAEDYEQYF TGCAGCGTAGACCGCGGGACAGCCGAAGACTACGAGCAGTACTTC
TRBJ1-1 TRBV5-1 - 14 - CASSFRGAGTEAFF TGCGCCAGCAGCTTTCGGGGGGCGGGTACTGAAGCTTTCTTT
TRBJ2-5 TRBV5-1 - 13 few CASQPSVQETQYF TGCGCCAGCCAACCATCAGTTCAAGAGACCCAGTACTTC
TRBJ2-7 TRBV7-9 TRBD1 14 few CASSLTGTGGFQYF TGTGCCAGCAGCTTAACCGGGACAGGGGGCTTTCAGTACTTC
TRBJ2-7 TRBV5-1 - 13 many CASSAGLSYEQYF TGCGCCAGCAGCGCCGGACTAAGCTACGAGCAGTACTTC